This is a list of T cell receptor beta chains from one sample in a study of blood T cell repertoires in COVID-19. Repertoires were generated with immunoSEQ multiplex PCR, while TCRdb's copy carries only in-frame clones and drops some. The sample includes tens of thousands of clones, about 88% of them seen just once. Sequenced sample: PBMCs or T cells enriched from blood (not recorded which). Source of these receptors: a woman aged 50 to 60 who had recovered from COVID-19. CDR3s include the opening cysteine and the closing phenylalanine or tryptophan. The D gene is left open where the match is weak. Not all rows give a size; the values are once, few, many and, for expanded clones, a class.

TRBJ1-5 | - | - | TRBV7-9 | CASSSGGAPGINQPQHF | TGTGCCAGCAGCTCTGGGGGGGCACCTGGAATCAATCAGCCCCAGCATTTT
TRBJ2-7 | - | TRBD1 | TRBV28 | CATHRDRGREQYF | TGTGCCACGCACCGGGACAGGGGGCGCGAGCAGTACTTC
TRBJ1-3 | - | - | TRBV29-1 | CSVEGTAGNTIYF | TGCAGCGTTGAAGGGACAGCTGGAAACACCATATATTTT
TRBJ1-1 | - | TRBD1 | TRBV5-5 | CASSRDRGLTEAFF | TGTGCCAGCAGCCGGGACAGGGGGCTAACTGAAGCTTTCTTT
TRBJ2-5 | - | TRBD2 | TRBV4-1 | CASSRAGQASGIAETQYF | TGCGCCAGCAGCCGGGCGGGTCAGGCTAGCGGGATTGCAGAGACCCAGTACTTC
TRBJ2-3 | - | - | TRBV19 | CASSIPGTDTQYF | TGTGCCAGTAGTATCCCCGGGACAGATACGCAGTATTTT
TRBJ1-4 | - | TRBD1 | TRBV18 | CASSPGTGGVEKLFF | TGTGCCAGCTCACCAGGGACAGGGGGCGTTGAAAAACTGTTTTTT
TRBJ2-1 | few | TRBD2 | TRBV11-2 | CASSLGVKVAGGSYNEQFF | TGTGCCAGCAGCTTAGGGGTTAAGGTAGCGGGGGGATCCTACAATGAGCAGTTCTTC
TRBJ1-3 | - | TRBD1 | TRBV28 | CASSYFNPGQRNTIYF | TGTGCCAGCAGCTACTTCAATCCGGGACAGAGAAACACCATATATTTT
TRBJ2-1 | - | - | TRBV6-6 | CASSYGRAKAYNEQFF | TGTGCCAGCAGTTATGGGCGGGCCAAAGCGTACAATGAGCAGTTCTTC
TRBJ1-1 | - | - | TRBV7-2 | CASSQGRGANTEAFF | TGTGCCAGCAGCCAAGGTCGGGGAGCGAACACTGAAGCTTTCTTT
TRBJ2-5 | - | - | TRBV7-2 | CASSGGSETQYF | TGTGCCAGCAGCGGGGGGAGCGAGACCCAGTACTTC
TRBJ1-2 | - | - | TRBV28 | CASSLGALIYEESTYGYTF | TGTGCCAGCAGTTTAGGTGCCCTCATCTACGAGGAGTCAACCTATGGCTACACCTTC
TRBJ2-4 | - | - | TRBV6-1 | CASREQGGVAKNIQYF | TGTGCCAGCAGAGAACAGGGCGGCGTCGCCAAAAACATTCAGTACTTC
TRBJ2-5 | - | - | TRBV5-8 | CASRRAAYQETQYF | TGTGCCAGTCGGCGGGCAGCGTACCAAGAGACCCAGTACTTC
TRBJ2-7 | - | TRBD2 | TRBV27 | CASRIVTSGGTYEQYF | TGTGCCAGCAGGATCGTGACTAGCGGGGGTACCTACGAGCAGTACTTC
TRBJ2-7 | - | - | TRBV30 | CAWSEDRLYEQYF | TGTGCCTGGAGTGAGGACAGACTCTACGAGCAGTACTTC
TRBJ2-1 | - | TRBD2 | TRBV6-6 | CASSQSSSGRVDEQFF | TGTGCCAGCAGCCAAAGCTCTAGCGGGAGGGTCGATGAGCAGTTCTTC
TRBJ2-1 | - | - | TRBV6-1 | CASSELERTQQFF | TGTGCCAGCAGTGAACTGGAGCGTACGCAGCAGTTCTTC
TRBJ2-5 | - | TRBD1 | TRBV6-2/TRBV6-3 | CASSDRGETQYF | TGTGCCAGCAGCGACAGGGGTGAGACCCAGTACTTC
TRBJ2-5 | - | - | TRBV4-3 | CASSLTTGQETQYF | TGCGCCAGCAGCCTGACGACAGGACAAGAGACCCAGTACTTC
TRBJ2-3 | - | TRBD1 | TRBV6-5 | CASRLGQGGDTQYF | TGTGCCAGCAGACTCGGACAGGGCGGAGATACGCAGTATTTT
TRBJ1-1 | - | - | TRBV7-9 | CASTPLGEGTEAFF | TGTGCCAGCACCCCGTTAGGGGAGGGAACTGAAGCTTTCTTT
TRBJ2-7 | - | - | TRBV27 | CASSFRREDYEQYF | TGTGCCAGCAGTTTTCGCAGGGAAGACTACGAGCAGTACTTC
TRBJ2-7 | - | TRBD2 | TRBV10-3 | CAIRLQRGPSYEQYF | TGTGCCATCAGGCTCCAGCGGGGGCCCTCCTACGAGCAGTACTTC
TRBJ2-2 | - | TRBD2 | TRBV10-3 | CAISPSWGLAGPAGGGELFF | TGTGCCATCAGTCCTTCGTGGGGACTAGCGGGACCGGCTGGGGGCGGGGAGCTGTTTTTT
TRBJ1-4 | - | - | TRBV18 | CASSPPNGQGEKLFF | TGTGCCAGCTCACCACCAAACGGTCAGGGAGAAAAACTGTTTTTT
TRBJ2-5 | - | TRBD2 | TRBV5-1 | CASSFGTSGVEETQYF | TGCGCCAGCAGCTTCGGTACTAGCGGGGTTGAGGAGACCCAGTACTTC
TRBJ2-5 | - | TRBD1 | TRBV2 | CASRGGQGLETQYF | TGTGCCAGCAGAGGCGGACAGGGGTTAGAGACCCAGTACTTC
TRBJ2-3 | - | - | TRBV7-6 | CASSSPTRSTQYF | TGTGCCAGCAGCTCCCCCACTAGGTCGACGCAGTATTTT
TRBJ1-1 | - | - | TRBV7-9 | CASSPGRENTEAFF | TGTGCCAGCAGCCCTGGACGGGAGAACACTGAAGCTTTCTTT
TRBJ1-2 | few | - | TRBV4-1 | CASSRIGQLSGYTF | TGCGCCAGCAGCCGGATTGGACAGCTCTCGGGCTACACCTTC
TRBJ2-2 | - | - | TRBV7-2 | CASSLSRSPGELFF | TGTGCCAGCAGCTTATCGAGGTCTCCCGGGGAGCTGTTTTTT
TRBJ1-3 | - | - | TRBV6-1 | CASSDRASGGLYF | TGTGCCAGCAGTGACCGAGCTTCGGGAGGACTATATTTT
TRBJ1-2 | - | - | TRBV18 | CASSPRREGTNYGYTF | TGTGCCAGCTCACCACGGAGGGAAGGGACTAACTATGGCTACACCTTC
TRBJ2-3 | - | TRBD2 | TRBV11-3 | CASSQTSGSGDTQYF | TGTGCCAGCAGCCAAACTAGCGGGAGTGGAGATACGCAGTATTTT
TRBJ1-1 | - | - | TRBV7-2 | CASRAGWGTEAFF | TGTGCCAGCAGGGCGGGGTGGGGGACTGAAGCTTTCTTT
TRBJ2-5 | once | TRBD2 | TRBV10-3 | CAISGAGGPEETQYF | TGTGCCATCAGTGGTGCGGGAGGGCCCGAAGAGACCCAGTACTTC
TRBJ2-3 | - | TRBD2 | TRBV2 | CASSVGRFTDTQYF | TGTGCCAGCAGTGTCGGGAGGTTCACAGATACGCAGTATTTT
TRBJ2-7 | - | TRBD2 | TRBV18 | CASSRGLGTSGYYEQYF | TGTGCCAGCTCACGGGGTTTGGGAACTAGCGGGTACTACGAGCAGTACTTC
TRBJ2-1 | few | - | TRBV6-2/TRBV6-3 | CASSKLGNEQFF | TGTGCCAGCAGCAAACTAGGGAATGAGCAGTTCTTC
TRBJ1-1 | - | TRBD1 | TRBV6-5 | CASRGTGRTEAFF | TGTGCCAGCAGGGGGACAGGGCGCACTGAAGCTTTCTTT
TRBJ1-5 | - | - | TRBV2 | CASSAGLGGQPQHF | TGTGCCAGCAGCGCGGGACTAGGGGGACAGCCCCAGCATTTT
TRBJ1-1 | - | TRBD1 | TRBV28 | CASSLSRQGREAFF | TGTGCCAGCAGTTTATCGCGACAGGGGAGGGAAGCTTTCTTT
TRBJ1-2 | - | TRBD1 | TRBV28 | CASSLPGQGNGYTF | TGTGCCAGCAGTCTCCCGGGACAGGGGAATGGCTACACCTTC
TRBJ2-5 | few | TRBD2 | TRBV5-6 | CASSKSSGSSFGETQYF | TGTGCCAGCAGCAAATCTAGCGGGAGCTCCTTTGGGGAGACCCAGTACTTC
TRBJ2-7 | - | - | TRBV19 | CASKPQTGSYEQYF | TGTGCCAGTAAACCCCAAACAGGATCCTACGAGCAGTACTTC
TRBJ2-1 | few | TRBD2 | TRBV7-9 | CASSLGSSGSNEQFF | TGTGCCAGCAGCTTAGGTTCTAGCGGGAGTAATGAGCAGTTCTTC
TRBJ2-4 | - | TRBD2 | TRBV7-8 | CASSLPPRLAGGKNIQYF | TGTGCCAGCAGCTTACCCCCCCGACTAGCGGGGGGGAAAAACATTCAGTACTTC
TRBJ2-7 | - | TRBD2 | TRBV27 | CASIRRGGEEQYF | TGTGCCAGCATCAGACGGGGGGGTGAGGAGCAGTACTTC
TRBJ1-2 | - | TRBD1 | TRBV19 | CASSPIPGKQGQVVYGYTF | TGTGCCAGTAGTCCGATACCTGGGAAGCAAGGACAGGTTGTCTATGGCTACACCTTC
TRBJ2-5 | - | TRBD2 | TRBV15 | CATSRGTSGGQETQYF | TGTGCCACCAGCAGAGGGACTAGCGGAGGCCAAGAGACCCAGTACTTC
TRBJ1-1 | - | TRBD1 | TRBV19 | CASSIDRANTEAFF | TGTGCCAGTAGTATTGACAGGGCGAACACTGAAGCTTTCTTT
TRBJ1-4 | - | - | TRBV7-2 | CASSSFTMNYEKLFF | TGTGCCAGCAGCTCATTTACCATGAACTATGAAAAACTGTTTTTT